This entry lists 2 T cell receptor beta chains sequenced from one sample in a study of OX40 agonist ivuxolimab in advanced cancers. Clones were sequenced by immunoSEQ multiplex PCR, and TCRdb holds only the in-frame ones, with some missing. The profile shows about 19,000 clones, around 78% of them singletons. This sample comprised CD4+ or CD8+ T cells sorted from blood, obtained in a trial of the OX40 agonist ivuxolimab. Source of these receptors: an adult with an advanced solid tumor such as melanoma, head and neck, liver or kidney cancer.

On this clone itself: A much more abundant neighbour one base away suggests this may be a read error. The chain combines TRBV7-6 with TRBJ2-1; 11 bases agree with TRBD2. V dropped 2 bases and J dropped 11; count of bases not matched to a gene: 8. The CDR3 spans 15 residues. The V gene's germline CDR1 is SGHVS and CDR2 FNYEAQ. This CDR3 reads CASSLTTSGTDKQFF. The CDR3 region has the DNA TGTGCCAGCAGCTTAACGACTAGCGGGACCGATAAGCAGTTCTTC.

On this clone: The same CDR3 arises from other DNA sequences in this sample as well. V gene TRBV7-8 combines with J gene TRBJ1-2; 7 positions match TRBD1. Looked up from germline, CDR1 is SGHVS and CDR2 is FQNEAQ. J lost 6 bases, V lost 1 base, and 14 bases had no gene match. There are 17 residues in the CDR3. The CDR3 nucleotides are TGTGCCAGCAGCTTAGGGATAGGGGCAGGGGGTGAAGATGGCTACACCTTC. Its protein is CASSLGIGAGGEDGYTF.